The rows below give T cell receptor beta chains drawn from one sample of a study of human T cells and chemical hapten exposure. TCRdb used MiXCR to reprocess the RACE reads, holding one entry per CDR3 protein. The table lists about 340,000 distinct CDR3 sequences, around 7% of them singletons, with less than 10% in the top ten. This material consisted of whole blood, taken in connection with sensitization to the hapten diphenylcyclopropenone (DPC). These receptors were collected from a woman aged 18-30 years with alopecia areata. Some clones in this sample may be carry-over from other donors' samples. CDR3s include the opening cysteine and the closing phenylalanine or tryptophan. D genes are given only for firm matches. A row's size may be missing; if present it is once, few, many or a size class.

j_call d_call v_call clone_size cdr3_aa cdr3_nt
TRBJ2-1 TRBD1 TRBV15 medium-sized CATSRPRTGDEQFF TGTGCCACCAGCAGACCAAGAACAGGGGATGAGCAGTTCTTC
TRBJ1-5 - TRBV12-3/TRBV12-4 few CASTLQNSNQPQHF TGTGCCAGCACCCTTCAGAACAGCAATCAGCCCCAGCATTTT
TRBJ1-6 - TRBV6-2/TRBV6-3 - CASTHVPALLHF TGTGCCAGTACACACGTTCCGGCACTCCTCCACTTT
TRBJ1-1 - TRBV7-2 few CASSLIGGVGPVEAFF TGTGCCAGCAGCTTAATAGGCGGTGTTGGTCCGGTTGAAGCTTTCTTT
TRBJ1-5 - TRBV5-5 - CASSPVGGGPQHF TGTGCCAGCAGCCCCGTCGGGGGCGGGCCCCAGCATTTT
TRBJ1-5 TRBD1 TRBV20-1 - CSAVRDRHQPQHF TGCAGTGCTGTTAGGGACAGACATCAGCCCCAGCATTTT
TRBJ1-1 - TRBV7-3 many CASSLGGATEAFF TGTGCCAGCAGCTTAGGGGGGGCCACTGAAGCTTTCTTT
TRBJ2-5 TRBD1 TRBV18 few CASSPNRGLEETQYF TGTGCCAGCTCTCCTAACAGGGGTCTAGAGGAGACCCAGTACTTC
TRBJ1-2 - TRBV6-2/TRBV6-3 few CAGGFTGTYGYTF TGTGCCGGGGGCTTTACTGGGACCTATGGCTACACCTTC
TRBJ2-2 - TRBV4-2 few CASSQVGRAKTGELFF TGTGCCAGCAGCCAAGTTGGCAGGGCGAAAACCGGGGAGCTGTTTTTT
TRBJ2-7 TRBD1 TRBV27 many CASSSYRGRRGREQYF TGTGCCAGCAGTTCGTACAGGGGAAGGCGAGGTCGGGAGCAGTACTTC
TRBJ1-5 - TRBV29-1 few CSVGEEGQPQHF TGCAGCGTGGGAGAAGAGGGTCAGCCCCAGCATTTT
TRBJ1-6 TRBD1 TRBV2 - CASSLERTGHSPLHF TGTGCCAGCAGTCTCGAGAGGACAGGACATTCACCCCTCCACTTT
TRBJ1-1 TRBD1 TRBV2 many CASSGQGNTEAFF TGTGCCAGCAGCGGACAGGGGAACACTGAAGCTTTCTTT
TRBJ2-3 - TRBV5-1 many CASSQEKKSTDTQYF TGCGCCAGCAGCCAGGAAAAAAAGAGCACAGATACGCAGTATTTT
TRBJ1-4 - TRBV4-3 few CASSQGTGSAGEKLFF TGCGCCAGCAGCCAAGGCACCGGGTCGGCTGGTGAAAAACTGTTTTTT
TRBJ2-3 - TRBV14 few CASSQDYGGRTQYF TGTGCCAGCAGCCAAGATTACGGGGGGCGTACGCAGTATTTT
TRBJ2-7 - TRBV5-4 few CASSLLEAVEQYF TGTGCCAGCAGCTTGCTGGAAGCGGTCGAGCAGTACTTC
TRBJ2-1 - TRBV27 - CASSHLSEQFF TGTGCCAGCAGTCACTTGAGTGAGCAGTTCTTC
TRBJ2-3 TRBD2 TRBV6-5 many CASSYSTRVAGGPQYF TGTGCCAGCAGTTACTCGACGCGGGTAGCGGGGGGGCCGCAGTATTTT
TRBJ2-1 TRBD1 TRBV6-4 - CASSVGTGMGEQFF TGTGCCAGCAGTGTGGGGACAGGGATGGGTGAGCAGTTCTTC
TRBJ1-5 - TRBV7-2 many CASSLVGGNQPQHF TGTGCCAGCAGCTTGGTAGGGGGCAATCAGCCCCAGCATTTT